These 21 T cell receptor beta chains originate from one sample sequenced in a study of blood T cell repertoires in COVID-19. Repertoires were generated with immunoSEQ multiplex PCR, while TCRdb's copy carries only in-frame clones and drops some. The sample contains tens of thousands of clones, around 88% of which appear only once. The sample comprised peripheral blood. The receptors originated from an older man with acute or convalescent COVID-19.

The V gene is TRBV18, the J gene TRBJ2-3; no clear D gene. Germline-derived CDR1 and CDR2 are KGHSH and LQKENI. V lost 3 bases and J lost 5, with 12 bases in between. The CDR3 sequence is 14 residues long. CDR3 DNA: TGTGCCAGCTCACCCCGGATTCCAGGAGATACGCAGTATTTT. It yields the protein CASSPRIPGDTQYF.

This clone was observed a single time. The J gene is TRBJ2-2, the V gene TRBV24-1; 10 nucleotides align to TRBD1. V lost 10 bases, J lost 7 bases, and 8 bases stayed unmatched. This CDR3 spans 14 amino acids. Germline V gene data show CDR1 as KGHDR and CDR2 as SFDVKD. The CDR3 DNA is TGTGCCACGGGACCGGGACAGGGGAGCGGGGAGCTGTTTTTT. Encoded protein: CATGPGQGSGELFF.

The chain employs TRBV3-1 (or the pseudogene TRBV3-2) and TRBJ2-1, with 11 bases aligning to TRBD2. CDR1 is LGHDT, CDR2 YNNKEL, per germline (reference sequence). V lost 0 bases and J lost 12; bases outside the gene matches: 7. This CDR3 contains 15 residues. CDR3 in amino acids: CASSQEDSGRAWQFF. Written as DNA, the CDR3 is TGTGCCAGCAGCCAAGAGGATAGCGGGAGGGCCTGGCAGTTCTTC.

This chain links TRBV5-1 with TRBJ1-1; 12 bases are a match to TRBD1. The CDR3 length is 17 residues. Germline values: CDR1 SGHRS, CDR2 YFSETQ. The V gene end was trimmed by 3 bases and the J gene end by 1 base; junction bases not matched to a gene: 7. The CDR3 region has the DNA TGCGCCAGCAGCTCTGGAGGGACAGGGGGCGCGAACACTGAAGCTTTCTTT. Translation gives CASSSGGTGGANTEAFF. The full variable domain, completed using reference TRBV5-1 and TRBJ1-1, is KAGVTQTPRYLIKTRGQQVTLSCSPISGHRSVSWYQQTPGQGLQFLFEYFSETQRNKGNFPGRFSGRQFSNSRSEMNVSTLELGDSALYLCASSSGGTGGANTEAFFGQGTRLTVV.

The chain employs TRBV6-5 and TRBJ1-5, with 9 bases that match TRBD1. The V and J ends lost 2 bases and 8 bases, in that order; junction bases with no gene match: 7. The CDR3 has 15 residues. CDR1 and CDR2 from the germline V gene are MNHEY and SVGAGI. CDR3 loop: CASSYAPDRGEPQHF. The DNA of the CDR3 is TGTGCCAGCAGTTACGCCCCGGACAGGGGCGAGCCCCAGCATTTT.

The gene calls are TRBV5-6 and TRBJ2-3; 10 nucleotides agree with TRBD1. After removal of 4 bases from V and 10 bases from J, the junction contained 15 bases not matched to a gene. CDR3 length: 16 amino acids. Per germline, CDR1 SGHDT and CDR2 YYEEEE. The CDR3, as DNA: TGTGCCAGCAGCCAACGTGGGACAGGGGCACGGGTGCCGCAGTATTTT. Translating gives CASSQRGTGARVPQYF.

The V and J genes are TRBV19 and TRBJ1-1; D is unresolved. The germline V gene encodes CDR1 LNHDA and CDR2 SQIVND (reference sequence). V was cut by 1 base and J by 2 bases, with 11 bases left in between. The CDR3 sequence is 15 residues long. CDR3 sequence (DNA): TGTGCCAGTAGTATAGTTACAAATCTTAACACTGAAGCTTTCTTT. Translation gives CASSIVTNLNTEAFF.

The rearrangement joins TRBV9 to TRBJ2-7, with 9 bases aligning to TRBD1. CDR1 is SGDLS and CDR2 is YYNGEE in the germline V gene. This CDR3 is built from 15 residues. V trimming: 4 bases; J trimming: 6 bases; junction bases outside the gene matches: 11. CDR3 loop: CASSPRGQGLGEQYF. The CDR3 nucleotides are TGTGCCAGCAGCCCTCGGGGACAGGGTCTGGGCGAGCAGTACTTC.

V is TRBV19 and J is TRBJ2-3; maybe TRBD2 (6 bases). This CDR3 is 13 amino acids long. Per germline, CDR1 LNHDA and CDR2 SQIVND (reference sequence). V was pared by 3 bases and J by 7 bases, with 11 bases between. Here the CDR3 DNA reads TGTGCCAGTAGTATGGAGGGGTCCAATACGCAGTATTTT. Residues: CASSMEGSNTQYF.

This clone was picked up one time. This chain uses TRBV6-5 with TRBJ2-4; D perhaps matches TRBD1 (7 bases). The CDR3 length is 15 residues. Trimming pared 5 bases from V and 8 bases from J, leaving 19 bases between. Per the germline V gene, CDR1 is MNHEY and CDR2 is SVGAGI. CDR3 nucleotide sequence: TGTGCCAGCAGTAGAATCAGGGGGGAAGTATACATTCAGTACTTC. This gives the protein CASSRIRGEVYIQYF.

The CDR3 DNA reads TGTGCCAGCAGTTCCGGGACAGGGGTTAAGGAGTACTTC. It specifies CASSSGTGVKEYF. The chain recombines TRBV2 with TRBJ2-7; 10 positions agree with TRBD1. V lost 5 bases to trimming and J lost 11 bases; unmatched junction nucleotides: 9. Per germline, CDR1 SNHLY and CDR2 FYNNEI. The CDR3 is 13 amino acids.

The V gene is TRBV5-4, the J gene TRBJ1-4; TRBD1 matches at 7 bases. CDR3 length equals 14 residues. Trimming cost V 0 bases and J 7 bases; bases outside gene matches: 3. In germline, CDR1 is SGHNT, CDR2 YYREEE (reference sequence). The CDR3: CASSLDRGGEKLFF. As DNA, the CDR3 is TGTGCCAGCAGCTTGGACAGGGGTGGTGAAAAACTGTTTTTT. Looking up the rest from reference TRBV5-4 and TRBJ1-4 gives the full variable domain: ETGVTQSPTHLIKTRGQQVTLRCSSQSGHNTVSWYQQALGQGPQFIFQYYREEENGRGNFPPRFSGLQFPNYSSELNVNALELDDSALYLCASSLDRGGEKLFFGSGTQLSVL.

This rearrangement joins TRBV11-2 to TRBJ2-1; TRBD2 agrees at 11 bases. Per germline, CDR1 SGHAT and CDR2 FQNNGV. The CDR3 consists of 14 residues. V dropped 5 bases and J dropped 12; count of bases not matched to a gene: 9. The CDR3 loop is CASSNTSGRFLQFF. The DNA of the CDR3 is TGTGCCAGCAGCAATACTAGCGGGAGATTCTTGCAGTTCTTC.

The rearrangement uses TRBV19 and TRBJ2-7, with D maybe TRBD2 (6 bases). Germline V gene sequence: CDR1 LNHDA, CDR2 SQIVND (reference sequence). V gave up 2 bases and J gave up 0 bases, with 14 bases separating them. This CDR3 has 16 amino acids. The CDR3 bases are TGTGCCAGTAGTATAAGAGGAGGGGTCAGCTCCTACGAGCAGTACTTC. It translates to CASSIRGGVSSYEQYF.

In DNA form, the CDR3 reads TGTGCCAGCAGTTACAGCATTCTCTGGGCTGGTTCTGACACTGAAGCTTTCTTT. The encoded protein is CASSYSILWAGSDTEAFF. The chain links TRBV6-2 or TRBV6-3 to TRBJ1-1; unclear D gene. Germline CDR1 is MNHEY and CDR2 is SVGEGT. The CDR3 runs 18 residues. The V end was cut by 2 bases, the J end by 3 bases, with 22 bases between.

The chain links TRBV6-2 or TRBV6-3 to TRBJ1-3, with a weak D call TRBD1 (6 bases). Trimming stripped 2 bases from V and 4 bases from J, with 15 bases between. Germline V lookup: CDR1 MNHEY, CDR2 SVGEGT. The CDR3 extends over 16 amino acids. CDR3 residues: CASSYTRQASGNTIYF. The CDR3 DNA reads as TGTGCCAGCAGTTACACCCGACAGGCATCAGGAAACACCATATATTTT.

The chain recombines TRBV27 with TRBJ2-7, with 7 bases identical to TRBD2. Losses at the gene ends were 6 bases for V and 4 bases for J; bases not matched to a gene: 18. Germline CDR1 MNHEY, CDR2 SMNVEV (reference sequence). This CDR3 is built from 17 residues. The CDR3 DNA reads as TGTGCCAGCAGACAAACCCGGGGGGTTAGCGGAGTTTACGAGCAGTACTTC. Its translation: CASRQTRGVSGVYEQYF.

CDR3 region: CASSPQGGRYEAFF. The DNA of the CDR3 is TGTGCCAGCAGCCCACAAGGGGGCAGATATGAAGCTTTCTTT. The rearrangement links TRBV7-9 to TRBJ1-1; 7 positions match TRBD1. CDR3 length: 14 residues. The germline CDR1 and CDR2 sequences are SEHNR and FQNEAQ (reference sequence). Trimming cost V 5 bases and J 7 bases; bases outside gene matches: 10.

The rearrangement links TRBV7-9 to TRBJ1-4, with D perhaps TRBD1 (5 bases). The CDR3 length is 15 residues. Germline V gene data show CDR1 as SEHNR and CDR2 as FQNEAQ (reference sequence). V lost 8 bases, J lost 0 bases, and 13 bases lay in between. CDR3 DNA: TGTGCCAGCGCGGGACTGGCTGCAACTAATGAAAAACTGTTTTTT. It codes for CASAGLAATNEKLFF. Together with reference TRBV7-9 and TRBJ1-4, the CDR3 gives the full variable domain: DTGVSQNPRHKITKRGQNVTFRCDPISEHNRLYWYRQTLGQGPEFLTYFQNEAQLEKSRLLSDRFSAERPKGSFSTLEIQRTEQGDSAMYLCASAGLAATNEKLFFGSGTQLSVL.

The V gene is TRBV12-5, the J gene TRBJ2-2; perhaps TRBD2 as D (5 bases). CDR1 is LGHNT and CDR2 is FRNRAP in the germline V gene. The CDR3 runs 15 residues. V lost 1 base and J 4 bases, leaving 10 bases between the germline ends. CDR3 amino acids: CASGLGHRGTGELFF. The CDR3 bases are TGTGCTAGTGGTTTGGGTCACCGGGGCACCGGGGAGCTGTTTTTT. Full variable domain (missing parts from reference TRBV12-5 and TRBJ2-2): DARVTQTPRHKVTEMGQEVTMRCQPILGHNTVFWYRQTMMQGLELLAYFRNRAPLDDSGMPKDRFSAEMPDATLATLKIQPSEPRDSAVYFCASGLGHRGTGELFFGEGSRLTVL.

V gene TRBV7-8 combines with J gene TRBJ1-6; D is perhaps TRBD1 (5 bases). With 5 bases removed from V and 0 bases from J, the gap between germline ends came to 14 bases. Germline V gives CDR1 SGHVS, CDR2 FQNEAQ. This CDR3 is built from 17 residues. CDR3: CASSPGLLSSYNSPLHF. CDR3 coding DNA: TGTGCCAGCAGCCCGGGACTCCTGAGCTCCTATAATTCACCCCTCCACTTT.